This T cell receptor beta chain is from a study of spatial heterogeneity in lung cancer. Study overall: Alpha-chain sequences were consistently detected less often than beta-chain sequences. As counted in raw reads, each unique TCR and UMI combination appeared more than ten times on average.

Carried by each TCR cDNA molecule was a unique molecular identifier. TCRdb analysed the 5' RACE reads with MiXCR anew, one entry per CDR3 protein. The table shows some 6,900 distinct CDR3 sequences, with around 3.8% occurring only once. Stated time point: sample taken at primary tumor resection. The study sequenced unsorted whole RNA from tumor, nontumor lung or frozen PBMC. The roughly 79 donors had untreated early-stage non-small cell lung cancer. The table lists this clonotype with many counts. The sequenced sample was normal lung tissue next to the tumor, obtained at surgery. This TCR was recovered from a female donor with early-stage non-small cell lung cancer.

DNA for the CDR3: TGTGCCAGCAGCCTTTTCCTAGCGGGGGTGGTTGAGGAGGAGACCCAGTACTTC. This translates into CASSLFLAGVVEEETQYF. The gene calls are TRBV6-1 and TRBJ2-5; 10 bases match TRBD2. V trimming: 6 bases; J trimming: 5 bases; junction bases outside the gene matches: 18. The CDR3 has 18 residues. Germline CDR1 MNHNS, CDR2 SASEGT.